Here is one T cell receptor beta chain with its context. Its antigen is undetermined. Using genomic DNA as the template, TCR beta VDJ and CDR3 profiling was carried out. From the reads, TCRdb called clonotypes with MiXCR, one entry per CDR3 protein. This table holds about 200,000 distinct CDR3 sequences, approximately 65% found once. With 5 bases removed from V and 7 bases from J, the gap between germline ends came to 17 bases. This CDR3 comprises 14 residues. The germline V gene has CDR1 DFQATT and CDR2 SNEGSKA (reference sequence). The authors sequenced patients whose flow cytometry had shown CD8+CD57+ cell expansion. The record originates from a study of CD8+CD57+ T cells in acquired aplastic anemia. Study as a whole: On average, sorted CD4+ and CD8+ cells gave 3.2 ug of DNA.

Findings and caveats of the study: Comparison of patients with controls identified twenty-nine shared CD8+ CDR3 sequences.

The sequenced material came from sorted CD4+, CD8+, or CD8+CD57+ T cells (not recorded which) from PBMCs. This chain joins TRBV20-1 and TRBJ2-2, with D possibly matching TRBD1 (6 bases). This clonotype was obtained from a human donor with aplastic anemia. CDR3 loop: CSAPKGDRIGELFF. The CDR3 bases are TGCAGTGCTCCCAAGGGGGATCGGATCGGGGAGCTGTTTTTT.